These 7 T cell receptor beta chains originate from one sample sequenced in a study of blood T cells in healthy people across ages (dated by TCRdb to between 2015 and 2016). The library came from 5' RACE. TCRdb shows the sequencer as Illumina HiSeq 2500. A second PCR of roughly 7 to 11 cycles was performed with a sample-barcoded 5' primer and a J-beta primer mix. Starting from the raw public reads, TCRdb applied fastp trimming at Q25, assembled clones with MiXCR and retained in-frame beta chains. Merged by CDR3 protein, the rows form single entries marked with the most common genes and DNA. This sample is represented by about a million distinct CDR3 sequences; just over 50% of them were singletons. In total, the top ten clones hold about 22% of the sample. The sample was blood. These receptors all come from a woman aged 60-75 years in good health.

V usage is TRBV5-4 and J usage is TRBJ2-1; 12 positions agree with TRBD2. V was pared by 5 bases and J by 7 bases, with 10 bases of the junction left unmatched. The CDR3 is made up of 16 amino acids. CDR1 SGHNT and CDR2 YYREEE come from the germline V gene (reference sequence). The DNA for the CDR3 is TGTGCCAGCAGTCCAAGACTAGCGGGAGTTGAGAATGAGCAGTTCTTC. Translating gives CASSPRLAGVENEQFF.

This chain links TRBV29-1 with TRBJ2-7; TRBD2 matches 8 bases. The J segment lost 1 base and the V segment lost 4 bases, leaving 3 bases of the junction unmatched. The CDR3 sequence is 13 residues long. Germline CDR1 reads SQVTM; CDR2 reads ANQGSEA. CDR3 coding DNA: TGCAGCGTTGGAGCGGGAGTGTCCTACGAGCAGTACTTC. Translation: CSVGAGVSYEQYF.

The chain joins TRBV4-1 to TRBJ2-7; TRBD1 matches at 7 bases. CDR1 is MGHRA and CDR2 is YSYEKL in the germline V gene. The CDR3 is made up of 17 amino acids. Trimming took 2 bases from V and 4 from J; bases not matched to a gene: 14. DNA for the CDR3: TGCGCCAGCAGCCAACTAACCGGGACAGCGGTGTATTACGAGCAGTACTTC. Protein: CASSQLTGTAVYYEQYF.

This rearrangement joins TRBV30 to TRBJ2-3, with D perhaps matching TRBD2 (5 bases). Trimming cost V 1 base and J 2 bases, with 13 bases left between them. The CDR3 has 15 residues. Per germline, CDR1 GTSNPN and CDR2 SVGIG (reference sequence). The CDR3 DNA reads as TGTGCCTGGAGTGCGCACGAGGGAATCACAGATACGCAGTATTTT. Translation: CAWSAHEGITDTQYF.

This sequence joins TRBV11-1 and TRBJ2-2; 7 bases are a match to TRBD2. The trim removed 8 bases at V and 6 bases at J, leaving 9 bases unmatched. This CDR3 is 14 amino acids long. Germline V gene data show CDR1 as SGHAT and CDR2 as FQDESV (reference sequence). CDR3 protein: CASGRLASAGELFF. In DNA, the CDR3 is TGTGCCAGCGGCAGACTAGCATCTGCCGGGGAGCTGTTTTTT.

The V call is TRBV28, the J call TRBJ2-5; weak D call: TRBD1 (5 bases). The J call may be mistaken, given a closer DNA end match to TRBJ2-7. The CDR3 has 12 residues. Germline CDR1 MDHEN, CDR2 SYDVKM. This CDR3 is CASSVGVFEQYF. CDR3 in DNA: TGTGCCAGCAGTGTAGGGGTATTCGAGCAGTACTTC.

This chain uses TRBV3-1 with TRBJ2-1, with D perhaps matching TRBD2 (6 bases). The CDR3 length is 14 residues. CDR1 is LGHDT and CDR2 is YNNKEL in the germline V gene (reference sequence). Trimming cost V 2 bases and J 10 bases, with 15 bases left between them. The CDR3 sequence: CASSQIFGGCEQFF. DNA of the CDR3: TGTGCCAGCAGCCAAATCTTCGGAGGGTGCGAGCAGTTCTTC.